The 4 T cell receptor beta chains reported below all come from one sample, sequenced in a study of OX40 agonist ivuxolimab in advanced cancers. Measured with immunoSEQ multiplex PCR; TCRdb has only the in-frame clones, and not every one. Counted here are around 75,000 clones, around nine tenths occurring once; the ten biggest clones make up approximately 2.4%. This specimen was CD4+ or CD8+ T cells sorted from blood, taken in a trial of the OX40 agonist ivuxolimab. These receptors originate from an adult with an advanced solid tumor such as melanoma, head and neck, liver or kidney cancer.

The rearrangement joins TRBV2 to TRBJ2-1; TRBD1 agrees at 7 bases. Germline CDR1 reads SNHLY; CDR2 reads FYNNEI. The J segment lost 7 bases and the V segment lost 5 bases, leaving 2 bases of the junction unmatched. This CDR3 contains 12 residues. For the CDR3, the DNA is TGTGCCAGCAGTATGACAGGGAATGAGCAGTTCTTC. Translating gives CASSMTGNEQFF.

This rearrangement joins TRBV30 to TRBJ1-3; possible D gene TRBD1, 6 bases. Trimming pared 8 bases from V and 2 bases from J, leaving 19 bases between. The CDR3 extends over 15 amino acids. Germline V gene sequence: CDR1 GTSNPN, CDR2 SVGIG (reference sequence). CDR3 sequence: CARGGGSGAGNTIYF. DNA for the CDR3: TGTGCCCGTGGTGGGGGCAGCGGGGCTGGAAACACCATATATTTT.

The rearrangement joins TRBV19 to TRBJ2-3; D might be TRBD2 (6 bases). This CDR3 has 16 residues. Germline V lookup: CDR1 LNHDA, CDR2 SQIVND (reference sequence). Trimming took off 4 bases at V and 5 bases at J, with 19 bases between the two ends. CDR3 DNA: TGTGCCAGTAGTACCCCGCGGGGCGGTGAGGGAGATACGCAGTATTTT. This gives the protein CASSTPRGGEGDTQYF.

The chain couples TRBV21-1 to TRBJ1-1. TRBV21-1 corresponds to a pseudogene. This CDR3 is built from 16 residues. CDR3 sequence reads: CASSKTFRGAETEAFF. CDR3 DNA sequence: TGTGCCAGCAGCAAAACATTTAGGGGGGCCGAGACTGAAGCTTTCTTT.